This TCR beta chain was sequenced for a study of PD-1 blockade in classical Hodgkin lymphoma. General study points: The authors excluded patients who started nivolumab under 1 year after ASCT. When set against healthy donors, newly diagnosed patients were reported to show lower baseline TCR diversity.

Time point defined: cycle 4 day 1 (C4D1), after 6 weeks of nivolumab. Every patient relapsed after autologous stem cell transplantation, and brentuximab vedotin exposure varied. Complete response, partial response or progressive disease constituted the best response categories observed. TCRdb keeps only in-frame clones here, not all; method: immunoSEQ multiplex PCR. Of 100,000 or so clones listed, over 75% are singletons. A remark on this clone: Antigen specificity is unknown.

The CDR3 is made up of 17 amino acids. CDR1 is MGHRA, CDR2 YSYEKL, per germline. V dropped 0 bases and J dropped 2 bases, with 14 bases sitting between them. The source was peripheral blood mononuclear cells (PBMCs), collected before the fourth cycle of nivolumab. This chain links TRBV4-1 with TRBJ1-5, with D possibly TRBD1 on 6 matching bases. The sequence was obtained from a human donor with classical Hodgkin lymphoma. The CDR3 protein is CASSQEPTGLGNQPQHF. DNA of the CDR3: TGCGCCAGCAGCCAAGAACCGACAGGTCTTGGCAATCAGCCCCAGCATTTT.